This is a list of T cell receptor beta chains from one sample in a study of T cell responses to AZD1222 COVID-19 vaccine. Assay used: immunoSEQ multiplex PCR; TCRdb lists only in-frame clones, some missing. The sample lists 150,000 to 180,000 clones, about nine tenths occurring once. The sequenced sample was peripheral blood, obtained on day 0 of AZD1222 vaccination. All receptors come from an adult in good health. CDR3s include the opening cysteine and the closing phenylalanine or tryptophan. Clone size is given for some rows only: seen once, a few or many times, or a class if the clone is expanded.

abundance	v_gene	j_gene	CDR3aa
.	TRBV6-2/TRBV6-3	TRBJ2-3	CASSQRWGGTDTQYF
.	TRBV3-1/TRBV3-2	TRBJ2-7	CASSLDRAHEQYF
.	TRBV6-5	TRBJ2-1	CASRPPISGDNEQFF
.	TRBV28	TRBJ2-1	CASSFNRVKYNEQFF
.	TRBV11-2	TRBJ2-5	CASSFGETQYF
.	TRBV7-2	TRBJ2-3	CASSTRETSTDTQYF
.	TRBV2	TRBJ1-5	CASRPDRGNQPQHF
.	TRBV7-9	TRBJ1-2	CASSSGGFDGYTF
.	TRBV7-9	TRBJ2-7	CASCDSPYEQYF
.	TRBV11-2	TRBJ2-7	CASSLGETYEQYF
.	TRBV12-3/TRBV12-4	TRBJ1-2	CASQLGGGGYTF
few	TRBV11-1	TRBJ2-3	CASSLVGATDTQYF
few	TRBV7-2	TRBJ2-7	CASSLSGTGPYEQYF
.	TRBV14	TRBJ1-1	CASSPTTGGNTEAFF